The source of this TCR beta chain is a study of regulatory T cells in long-lasting Graves disease (dated by TCRdb to the early 2020s). For the wider study: Persistent Graves' disease was defined as persistently positive TSH receptor autoantibodies together with antithyroid drug treatment for over 5 years. The study was registered as a clinical trial and conducted in China. A total of roughly 33 samples were covered by TCR sequencing, comprising roughly 13 persistent and around 20 newly diagnosed Graves' disease patients. In the clinical cohort, patients with persistent Graves' disease had used antithyroid drugs for an average of about 9.3 years. Peripheral blood TCR sequencing and RNA sequencing compared persistent Graves' disease patients with newly diagnosed Graves' disease patients.

Receptor amplification or capture employed multiplex PCR. The instrument given in TCRdb is Illumina HiSeq 4000. TCR beta libraries were built with iRepertoire HTBI primers and Arm-PCR amplification of CDR3 regions. Gel purification was performed on PCR products prior to sequencing. Concerning the study's data processing: Gene usage analysis of CDR3 amino acid clonotypes used the roughly 60 TRBV and 14 to 15 TRBJ segments found across samples. COPE and FqMerger were used to merge the filtered high-quality paired reads into contigs. BLAST was used to align contigs to the IMGT TRBV, TRBD and TRBJ reference genes, and CDR3 was defined following IMGT. Any clonotype with a frequency above 0.1% was counted as a highly expanded clone. Repertoire diversity was measured by Shannon entropy, and V-J evenness by the Gini coefficient. Public clonotypes were defined as clonotypes shared by more than one individual. The public reads were run again by TCRdb, first through fastp at Q25 and then through MiXCR, and only productive beta chains were kept. One record per CDR3 amino acid sequence lists the most common genes and DNA. These V and J calls originate from TCRdb's pipeline instead of the authors' own analysis. The sample table holds some 420,000 distinct CDR3 sequences, of which around a fifth were seen once. The leading ten clones occupy roughly 14% of the sample.

The germline V gene specifies SGHTA as CDR1 and FQGNSA as CDR2. Taken from cysteine to phenylalanine, the CDR3 has 15 residues. Only the CDR3 region is kept as DNA, spanning 45 bases read in frame from base 1. For this chain, trimming is 4 bases at the V end and 8 bases at the J end, and the number of junction bases without a gene match is 10. The label giving this sample's time point can be read as: persistent/refractory GD, antithyroid drugs over 5 years with positive TRAb. For both TCR sequencing and RNA sequencing, RNA was extracted from PBMCs in TRIzol. The diagnosis of Graves' disease followed American Thyroid Association guidelines. Patients were recruited from an endocrinology department in Xi'an, China. Each patient gave approximately 9 milliliters of peripheral blood, collected in an EDTA anticoagulant tube. Ficoll Paque Plus density gradient separation was used to isolate PBMCs, and no further T cell sorting was done. RNA quality was checked with an Agilent 2100 Bioanalyzer and agarose gel, and concentration with a NanoDrop 2000.

The investigation overall reported the following: Sequencing and analysis were limited to the TCR beta chain. TRBV28, TRBJ1-2 and TRBJ2-5 were preferentially used in persistent disease, while TRBV20-1 and TRBJ2-1 were favored in newly diagnosed disease. Peripheral blood alone was examined, since thyroid tissue, which constituted the primary lesion, could not be accessed. Lower TCR Shannon entropy and fewer highly expanded clones were observed in persistent Graves' disease patients than in newly diagnosed patients, which suggested clonal expansion. As a limitation, the authors acknowledged that the small sample size may reduce accuracy. Persistent patients shared more public clonotypes among themselves (roughly 2,700) than newly diagnosed patients did (approximately 870).

A few counts support this clonotype. The antigen it recognizes is unknown. Base qualities are missing; no much larger clone stands one base away. This clonotype was sampled from a female donor with Graves disease. Specimen: peripheral blood mononuclear cells (PBMCs), collected when the disease was refractory, from a patient treated with antithyroid drugs. The rearrangement joined TRBV7-2 to TRBJ1-4; TRBD1 agrees with 7 junctional bases. The sequenced DNA is TGTGCCAGCAGCTCGGGGGGGGACAGCCACGAAAAACTGTTTTTT. Translated, this is CASSSGGDSHEKLFF.